These T cell receptor beta chains were read from a single sample in a study of beta chain features in type 1 diabetes. The repertoire was sequenced with immunoSEQ multiplex PCR; TCRdb's copy has only in-frame clones and lacks some. The data hold about 340,000 clones, with under 8.5% observed a single time. The source material was central memory CD4+ T cells from blood. Every receptor here comes from a woman aged 18-29 years in good health. The CDR3 runs from the conserved cysteine through the conserved F or W.

V gene	J gene	CDR3 protein
TRBV7-9	TRBJ2-6	CASSPAGSQGAGANVLTF
TRBV11-2	TRBJ2-3	CASSFFSPSGTPSDTQYF
TRBV19	TRBJ1-5	CASSRGADGNQPQHF
TRBV28	TRBJ2-1	CASSFILGFEQFF
TRBV2	TRBJ2-1	CASTMRTDNEQFF
TRBV5-1	TRBJ1-3	CASRIGVSSGNTIYF
TRBV25-1	TRBJ2-5	CASSHRVGGETQYF
TRBV5-5	TRBJ2-7	CASSFSQQSSYEQYF
TRBV7-2	TRBJ2-2	CASSLSGSRTGELFF
TRBV5-6	TRBJ2-6	CASSLGDRRAGANVLTF
TRBV28	TRBJ2-5	CASRHTVRAGETQYF
TRBV18	TRBJ2-2	CASSPQEFGTGELFF
TRBV7-2	TRBJ1-4	CASSPRTGEKLFF
TRBV5-4	TRBJ2-5	CASSQGLRQETQYF
TRBV9	TRBJ2-3	CASSLFSGNTDTQYF
TRBV7-9	TRBJ2-1	CASSVTPAVDEQFF
TRBV5-4	TRBJ2-3	CASSFSAEHTDTQYF
TRBV4-3	TRBJ2-7	CASSQDRVGYEQYF
TRBV28	TRBJ2-3	CASSLAGTSLGTQYF
TRBV7-2	TRBJ2-3	CASSSPFSTQYF
TRBV5-1	TRBJ2-1	CASSLNSYNEQFF
TRBV10-3	TRBJ2-1	CAIKGTPDYNEQFF
TRBV11-2	TRBJ2-1	CASSLGHTGAGPGEQFF
TRBV7-3	TRBJ2-3	CASSLARLGRVGTDTQYF
TRBV13	TRBJ2-3	CASSAPGTNTDTQYF
TRBV25-1	TRBJ2-6	CASTPGQGPSEANVLTF
TRBV18	TRBJ1-1	CASSPPARGGTEAFF
TRBV9	TRBJ1-2	CASSGQPGQTHYGYTF
TRBV7-9	TRBJ1-1	CASSLSGQPNTEAFF
TRBV18	TRBJ2-7	CASSRATGTVTYEQYF
TRBV6-1	TRBJ2-3	CASSGRRTKLADTQYF
TRBV7-3	TRBJ2-2	CASSPGHTGELFF